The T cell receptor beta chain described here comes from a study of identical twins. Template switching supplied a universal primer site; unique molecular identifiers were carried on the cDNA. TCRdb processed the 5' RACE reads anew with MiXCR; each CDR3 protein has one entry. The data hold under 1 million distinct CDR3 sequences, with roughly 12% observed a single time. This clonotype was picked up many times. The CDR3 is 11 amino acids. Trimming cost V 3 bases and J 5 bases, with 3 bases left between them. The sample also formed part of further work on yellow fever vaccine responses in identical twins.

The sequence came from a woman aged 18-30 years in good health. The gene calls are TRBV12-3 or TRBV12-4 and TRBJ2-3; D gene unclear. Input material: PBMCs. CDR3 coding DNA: TGTGCCAGCAGTTTGATAGATACGCAGTATTTT. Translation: CASSLIDTQYF.